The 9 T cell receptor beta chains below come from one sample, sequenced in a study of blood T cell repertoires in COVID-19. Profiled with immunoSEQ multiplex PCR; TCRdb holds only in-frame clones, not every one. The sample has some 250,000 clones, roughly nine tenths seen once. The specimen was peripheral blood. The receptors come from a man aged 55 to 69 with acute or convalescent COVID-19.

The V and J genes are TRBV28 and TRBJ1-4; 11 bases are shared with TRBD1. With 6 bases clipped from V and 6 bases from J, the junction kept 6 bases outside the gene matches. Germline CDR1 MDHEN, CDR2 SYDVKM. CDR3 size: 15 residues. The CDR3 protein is CASRGQGARDEKLFF. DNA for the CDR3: TGTGCCAGCAGAGGACAGGGGGCGCGGGATGAAAAACTGTTTTTT.

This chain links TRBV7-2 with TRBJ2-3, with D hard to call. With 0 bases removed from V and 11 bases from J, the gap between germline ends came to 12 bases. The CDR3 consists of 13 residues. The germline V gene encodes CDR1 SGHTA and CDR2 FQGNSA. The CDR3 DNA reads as TGTGCCAGCAGCTTAGCGGGTAGTCGCGGGCAGTATTTT. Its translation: CASSLAGSRGQYF.

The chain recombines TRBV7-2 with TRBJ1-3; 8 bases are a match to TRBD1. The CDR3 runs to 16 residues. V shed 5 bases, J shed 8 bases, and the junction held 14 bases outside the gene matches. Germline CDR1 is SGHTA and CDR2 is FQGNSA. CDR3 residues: CASSPMGGQGVYTIYF. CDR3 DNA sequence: TGTGCCAGCAGCCCAATGGGAGGACAGGGTGTATACACCATATATTTT.

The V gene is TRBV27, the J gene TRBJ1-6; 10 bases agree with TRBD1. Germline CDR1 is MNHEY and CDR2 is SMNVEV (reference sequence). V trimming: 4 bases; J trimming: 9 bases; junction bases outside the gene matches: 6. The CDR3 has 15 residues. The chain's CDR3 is CASSSGTGETSPLHF. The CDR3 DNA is TGTGCCAGCAGTTCCGGGACAGGGGAGACTTCACCCCTCCACTTT.

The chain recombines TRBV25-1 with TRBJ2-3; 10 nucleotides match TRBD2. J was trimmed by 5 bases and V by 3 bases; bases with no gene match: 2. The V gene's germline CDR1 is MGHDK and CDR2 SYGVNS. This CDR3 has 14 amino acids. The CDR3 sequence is CASSELAGVDTQYF. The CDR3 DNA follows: TGTGCCAGCAGTGAGCTAGCGGGAGTAGATACGCAGTATTTT.

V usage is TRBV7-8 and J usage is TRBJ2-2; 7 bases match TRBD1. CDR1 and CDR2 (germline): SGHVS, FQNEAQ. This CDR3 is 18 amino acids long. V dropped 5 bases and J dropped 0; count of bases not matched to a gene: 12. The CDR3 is CASSAVEGALANTGELFF. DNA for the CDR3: TGTGCCAGCAGCGCCGTTGAGGGGGCTCTCGCGAACACCGGGGAGCTGTTTTTT.

CDR3: CAIRPRGNTIYF. CDR3 DNA: TGTGCCATCAGACCCCGGGGAAACACCATATATTTT. The chain carries TRBV10-3 and TRBJ1-3; D unresolved. The CDR3 has 12 residues. V gave up 6 bases and J gave up 4 bases, with 7 bases separating them. Germline CDR1 and CDR2: ENHRY and SYGVKD.

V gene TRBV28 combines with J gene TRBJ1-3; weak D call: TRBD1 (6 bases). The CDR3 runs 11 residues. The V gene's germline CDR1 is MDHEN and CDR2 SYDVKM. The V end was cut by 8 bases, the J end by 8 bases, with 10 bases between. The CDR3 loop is CASRTVDTIYF. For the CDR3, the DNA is TGTGCCAGCCGGACAGTGGACACCATATATTTT. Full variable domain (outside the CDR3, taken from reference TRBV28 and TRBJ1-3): DVKVTQSSRYLVKRTGEKVFLECVQDMDHENMFWYRQDPGLGLRLIYFSYDVKMKEKGDIPEGYSVSREKKERFSLILESASTNQTSMYLCASRTVDTIYFGEGSWLTVV.

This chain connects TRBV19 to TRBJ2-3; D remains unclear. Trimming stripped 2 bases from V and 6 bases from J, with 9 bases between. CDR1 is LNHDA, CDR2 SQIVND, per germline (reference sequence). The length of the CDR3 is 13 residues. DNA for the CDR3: TGTGCCAGTAGTATATCATTGTCCGATACGCAGTATTTT. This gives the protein CASSISLSDTQYF.